Each of the 3 T cell receptor beta chains below was sequenced from the same sample in a study of OX40 agonist ivuxolimab in advanced cancers. The method was immunoSEQ multiplex PCR; TCRdb's version includes in-frame clones alone and lacks a portion of them. The table includes more than 80,000 clones, about 89% detected once. Material: CD4+ or CD8+ T cells sorted from blood, obtained in a trial of the OX40 agonist ivuxolimab. The receptors shown here come from an adult with an advanced solid tumor such as melanoma, head and neck, liver or kidney cancer.

The chain couples TRBV6-5 to TRBJ2-3; 8 positions agree with TRBD1. Per germline, CDR1 MNHEY and CDR2 SVGAGI. V dropped 9 bases and J dropped 5; count of bases not matched to a gene: 7. The CDR3 is 13 amino acids. CDR3 in amino acids: CASLQGVGDTQYF. CDR3 in DNA: TGTGCCAGTCTACAGGGGGTCGGAGATACGCAGTATTTT.

This chain joins TRBV7-6 and TRBJ2-7, with 12 bases lining up with TRBD1. V shed 5 bases and J 9 bases; nucleotides not matched to a gene: 11. Germline V gene sequence: CDR1 SGHVS, CDR2 FNYEAQ. This CDR3 has 15 amino acids. The CDR3 sequence is CASSPPRDRGLVQYF. For the CDR3, the DNA is TGTGCCAGCAGCCCCCCCCGGGACAGGGGGCTTGTGCAGTACTTC.

The chain carries TRBV7-2 and TRBJ2-5, with D possibly being TRBD1 or TRBD2 (5 bases each). Trimming removed 6 bases at V and 5 bases at J, with 16 bases between. Germline V gene sequence: CDR1 SGHTA, CDR2 FQGNSA. The CDR3 has 14 amino acids. DNA of the CDR3: TGTGCCAGCAGTTACTGGGGGTTTGCGGAGACCCAGTACTTC. This gives the protein CASSYWGFAETQYF.